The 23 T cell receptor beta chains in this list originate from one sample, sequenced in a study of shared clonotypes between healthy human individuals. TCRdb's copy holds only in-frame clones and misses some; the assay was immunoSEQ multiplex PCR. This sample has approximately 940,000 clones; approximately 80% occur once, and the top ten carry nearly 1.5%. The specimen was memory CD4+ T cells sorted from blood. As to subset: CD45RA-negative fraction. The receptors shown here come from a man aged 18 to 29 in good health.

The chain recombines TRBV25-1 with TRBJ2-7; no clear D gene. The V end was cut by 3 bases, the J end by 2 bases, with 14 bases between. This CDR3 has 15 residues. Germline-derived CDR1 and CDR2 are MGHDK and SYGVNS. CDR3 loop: CASSDGSRITYEQYF. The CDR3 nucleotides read TGTGCCAGCAGTGACGGTAGTAGGATAACCTACGAGCAGTACTTC.

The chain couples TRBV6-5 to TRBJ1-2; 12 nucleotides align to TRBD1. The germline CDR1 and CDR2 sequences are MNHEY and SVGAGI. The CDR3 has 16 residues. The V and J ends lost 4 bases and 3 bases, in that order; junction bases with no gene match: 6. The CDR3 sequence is CASSSGTGGRDYGYTF. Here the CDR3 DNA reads TGTGCCAGCAGTTCCGGGACAGGGGGCCGTGACTATGGCTACACCTTC.

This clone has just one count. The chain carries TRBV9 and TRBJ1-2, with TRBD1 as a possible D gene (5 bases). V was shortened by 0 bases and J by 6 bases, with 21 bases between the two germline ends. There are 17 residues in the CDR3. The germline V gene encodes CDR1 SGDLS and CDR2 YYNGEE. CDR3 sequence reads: CASSVETLGTRGHGYTF. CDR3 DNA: TGTGCCAGCAGCGTAGAGACTCTCGGGACCCGTGGCCATGGCTACACCTTC.

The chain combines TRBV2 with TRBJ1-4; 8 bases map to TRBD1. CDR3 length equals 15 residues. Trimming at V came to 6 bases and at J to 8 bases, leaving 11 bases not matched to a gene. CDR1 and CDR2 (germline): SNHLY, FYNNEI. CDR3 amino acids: CASSLATGEKEKLFF. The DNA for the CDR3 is TGTGCCAGCAGCCTCGCGACAGGGGAGAAGGAAAAACTGTTTTTT.

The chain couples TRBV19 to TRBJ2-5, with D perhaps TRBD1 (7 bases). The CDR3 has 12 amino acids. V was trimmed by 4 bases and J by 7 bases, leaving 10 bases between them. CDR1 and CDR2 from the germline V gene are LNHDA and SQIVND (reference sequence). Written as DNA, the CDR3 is TGTGCCAGTAGTAGGCAGGGGGGGACCCAGTACTTC. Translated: CASSRQGGTQYF.

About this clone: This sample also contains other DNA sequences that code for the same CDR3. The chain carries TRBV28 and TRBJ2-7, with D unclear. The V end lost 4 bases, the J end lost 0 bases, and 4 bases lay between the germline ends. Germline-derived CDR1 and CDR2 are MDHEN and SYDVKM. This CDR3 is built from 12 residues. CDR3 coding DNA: TGTGCCAGCAGTTCCAGCTCCTACGAGCAGTACTTC. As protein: CASSSSSYEQYF.

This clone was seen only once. The CDR3 reads CASSLWGQTSKNIQYF. The CDR3, as DNA: TGTGCCAGCAGCTTATGGGGACAGACCTCCAAAAACATTCAGTACTTC. The genes are TRBV7-9 and TRBJ2-4, with 7 bases matching TRBD1. V trimming: 2 bases; J trimming: 2 bases; junction bases outside the gene matches: 6. The CDR3 has 16 residues. Germline V gene sequence: CDR1 SEHNR, CDR2 FQNEAQ (reference sequence).

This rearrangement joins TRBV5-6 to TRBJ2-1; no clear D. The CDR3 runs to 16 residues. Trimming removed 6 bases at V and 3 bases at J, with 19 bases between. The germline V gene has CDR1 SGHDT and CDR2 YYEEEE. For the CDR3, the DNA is TGTGCCAGCACTTCGTGGGCTAGATATCTCTACAATGAGCAGTTCTTC. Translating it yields CASTSWARYLYNEQFF.

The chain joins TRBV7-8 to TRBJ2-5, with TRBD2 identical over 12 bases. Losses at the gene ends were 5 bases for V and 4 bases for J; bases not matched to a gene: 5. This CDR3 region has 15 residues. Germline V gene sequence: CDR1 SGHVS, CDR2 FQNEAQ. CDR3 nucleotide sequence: TGTGCCAGCAGCCTAAGGGGACTAGCGGGAGAGACCCAGTACTTC. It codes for CASSLRGLAGETQYF.

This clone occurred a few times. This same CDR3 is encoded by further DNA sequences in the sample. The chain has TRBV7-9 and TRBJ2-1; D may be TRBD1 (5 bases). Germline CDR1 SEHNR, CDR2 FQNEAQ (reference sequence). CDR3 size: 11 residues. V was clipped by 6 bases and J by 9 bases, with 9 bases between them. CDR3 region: CASSLRGEQFF. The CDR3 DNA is TGTGCCAGCAGTCTAAGGGGTGAGCAGTTCTTC.

CDR3 in DNA: TGTGCCAGCACCAAGGGTAGGTCGTTTGGCGAGCAGTACTTC. Translated: CASTKGRSFGEQYF. This chain links TRBV2 with TRBJ2-7, with D unresolved. V was shortened by 7 bases and J by 6 bases, with 19 bases between the two germline ends. There are 14 residues in the CDR3. Germline V CDR1 and CDR2: SNHLY, FYNNEI.

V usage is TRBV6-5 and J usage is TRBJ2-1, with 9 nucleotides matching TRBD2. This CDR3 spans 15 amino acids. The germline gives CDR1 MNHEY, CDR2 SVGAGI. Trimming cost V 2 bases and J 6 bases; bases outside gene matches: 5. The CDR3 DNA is TGTGCCAGCAGTTACGGCGGGGGGGCCGTCAATGAGCAGTTCTTC. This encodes CASSYGGGAVNEQFF.

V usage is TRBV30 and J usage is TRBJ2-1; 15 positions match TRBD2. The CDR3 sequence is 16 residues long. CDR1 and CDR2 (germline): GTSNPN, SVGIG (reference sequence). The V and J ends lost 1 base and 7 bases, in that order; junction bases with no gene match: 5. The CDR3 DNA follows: TGTGCCTGGAGTGCGGCCGGGACTAGCGGGAGGAATGAGCAGTTCTTC. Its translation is CAWSAAGTSGRNEQFF.

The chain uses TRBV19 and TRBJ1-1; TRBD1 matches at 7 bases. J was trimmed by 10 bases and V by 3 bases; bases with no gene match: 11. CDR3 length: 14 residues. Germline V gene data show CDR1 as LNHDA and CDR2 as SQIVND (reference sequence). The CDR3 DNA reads TGTGCCAGTAGTATCTTGGGACAGATAGAGGGAGCTTTCTTT. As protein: CASSILGQIEGAFF.

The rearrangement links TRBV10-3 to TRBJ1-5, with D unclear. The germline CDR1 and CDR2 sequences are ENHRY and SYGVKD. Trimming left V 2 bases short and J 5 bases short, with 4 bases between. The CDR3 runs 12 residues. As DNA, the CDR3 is TGTGCCATCAGTGAGAGGGATCAGCCCCAGCATTTT. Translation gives CAISERDQPQHF.

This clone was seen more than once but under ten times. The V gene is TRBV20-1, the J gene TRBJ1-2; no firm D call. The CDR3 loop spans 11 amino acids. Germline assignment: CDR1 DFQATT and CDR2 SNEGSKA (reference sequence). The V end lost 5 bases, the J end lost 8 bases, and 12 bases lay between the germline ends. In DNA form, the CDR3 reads TGCAGTGCTTGGGAACTCATCGGCTACACCTTC. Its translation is CSAWELIGYTF.

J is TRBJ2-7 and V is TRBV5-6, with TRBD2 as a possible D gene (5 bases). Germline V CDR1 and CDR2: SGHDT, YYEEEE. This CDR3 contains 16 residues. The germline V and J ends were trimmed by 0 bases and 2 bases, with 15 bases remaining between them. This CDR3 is CASSLVSPGSAYEQYF. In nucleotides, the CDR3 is TGTGCCAGCAGCTTGGTGTCCCCGGGGTCCGCCTACGAGCAGTACTTC. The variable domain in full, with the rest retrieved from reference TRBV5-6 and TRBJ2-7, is DAGVTQSPTHLIKTRGQQVTLRCSPKSGHDTVSWYQQALGQGPQFIFQYYEEEERQRGNFPDRFSGHQFPNYSSELNVNALLLGDSALYLCASSLVSPGSAYEQYFGPGTRLTVT.

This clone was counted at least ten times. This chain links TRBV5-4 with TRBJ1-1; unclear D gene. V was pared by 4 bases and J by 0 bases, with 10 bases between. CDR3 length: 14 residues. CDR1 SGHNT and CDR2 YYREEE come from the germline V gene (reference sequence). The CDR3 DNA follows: TGTGCCAGCAGCCCTAGGATGATGAACACTGAAGCTTTCTTT. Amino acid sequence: CASSPRMMNTEAFF.

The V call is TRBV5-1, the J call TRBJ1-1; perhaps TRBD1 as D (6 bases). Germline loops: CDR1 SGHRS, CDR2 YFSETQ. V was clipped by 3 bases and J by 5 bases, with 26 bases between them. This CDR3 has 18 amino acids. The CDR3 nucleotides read TGCGCCAGCAGCTCGGTTACCGGGGGCTGGGGGCGAAGAACTGAAGCTTTCTTT. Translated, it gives CASSSVTGGWGRRTEAFF.

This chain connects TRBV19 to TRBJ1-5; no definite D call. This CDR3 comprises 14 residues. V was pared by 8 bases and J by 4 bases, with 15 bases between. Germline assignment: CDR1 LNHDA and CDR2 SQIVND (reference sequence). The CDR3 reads CASSQQLKNQPQHF. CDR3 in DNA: TGTGCCAGTTCTCAACAGCTCAAAAATCAGCCCCAGCATTTT.

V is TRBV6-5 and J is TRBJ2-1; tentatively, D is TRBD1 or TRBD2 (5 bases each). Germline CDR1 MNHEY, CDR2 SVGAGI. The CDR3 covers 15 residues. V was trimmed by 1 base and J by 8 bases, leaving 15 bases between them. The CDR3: CASSYLTPGAHEQFF. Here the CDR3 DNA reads TGTGCCAGCAGTTACTTAACGCCCGGGGCGCATGAGCAGTTCTTC.

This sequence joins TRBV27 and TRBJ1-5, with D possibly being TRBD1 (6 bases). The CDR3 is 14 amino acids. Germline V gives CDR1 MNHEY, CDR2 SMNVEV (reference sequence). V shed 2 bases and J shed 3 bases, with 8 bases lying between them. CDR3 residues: CASSLAGANQPQHF. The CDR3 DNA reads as TGTGCCAGCAGTTTAGCAGGGGCCAATCAGCCCCAGCATTTT.

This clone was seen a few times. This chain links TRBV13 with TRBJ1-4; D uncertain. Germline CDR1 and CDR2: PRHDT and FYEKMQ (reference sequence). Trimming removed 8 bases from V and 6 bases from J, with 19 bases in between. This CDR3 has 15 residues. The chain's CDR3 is CASALRGRSDEKLFF. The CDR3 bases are TGTGCCAGCGCCCTTAGAGGGCGCTCGGATGAAAAACTGTTTTTT.